Listed below are T cell receptor beta chains from one sample, sequenced in a study of T-cell reconstitution after alpha-beta-depleted transplantation in children. From the PCR reads, TCRdb called clonotypes with MiXCR, one entry per CDR3 protein. The table records nearly 400,000 distinct CDR3 sequences, around 21% of them present only once. Sample: PBMCs from the stem cell graft donor, taken from the stem cell graft. These receptors originate from a human donor who donated a stem cell graft to a child with acute myeloid leukemia. The CDR3 runs from the conserved cysteine through the conserved F or W. The D gene is left open where the match is weak. Clone size is given for some rows only: seen once, a few or many times, or a class if the clone is expanded.

len: 15; abundance: .; d_gene: TRBD1; j_gene: TRBJ2-4; v_gene: TRBV2; CDR3nt: TGTGCCAGCACCAGCGGGACAGGGTCCAAAAACATTCAGTACTTC; CDR3aa: CASTSGTGSKNIQYF
len: 15; abundance: few; d_gene: TRBD2; j_gene: TRBJ2-1; v_gene: TRBV5-6; CDR3nt: TGTGCCAGCGTTCCTAGCGGGAGTTTTTACAATGAGCAGTTCTTC; CDR3aa: CASVPSGSFYNEQFF
len: 16; abundance: .; d_gene: TRBD1; j_gene: TRBJ2-2; v_gene: TRBV5-1; CDR3nt: TGCGCCAGCAGCCTCGGCGGGACAGGGCACACCGGGGAGCTGTTTTTT; CDR3aa: CASSLGGTGHTGELFF
len: 13; abundance: many; d_gene: .; j_gene: TRBJ1-5; v_gene: TRBV10-3; CDR3nt: TGTGCCATCTCCACAGGAATGGATCAGCCCCAGCATTTT; CDR3aa: CAISTGMDQPQHF
len: 12; abundance: few; d_gene: .; j_gene: TRBJ2-3; v_gene: TRBV3-1; CDR3nt: TGTGCCAGCAGCCGAGCCCCAGATACGCAGTATTTT; CDR3aa: CASSRAPDTQYF
len: 17; abundance: few; d_gene: .; j_gene: TRBJ2-3; v_gene: TRBV25-1; CDR3nt: TGTGCCAGCAGTGAAAAAGGGGCCCACCCCCCGACAGATACGCAGTATTTT; CDR3aa: CASSEKGAHPPTDTQYF
len: 14; abundance: .; d_gene: TRBD1; j_gene: TRBJ1-5; v_gene: TRBV28; CDR3nt: TGTGCCAGCAGTGGCGGACAGGGCCATCAGCCCCAGCATTTT; CDR3aa: CASSGGQGHQPQHF
len: 14; abundance: many; d_gene: .; j_gene: TRBJ2-1; v_gene: TRBV24-1; CDR3nt: TGTGCCACCAGCGAGACAGGGAGGGGCAATGAGCAGTTCTTC; CDR3aa: CATSETGRGNEQFF
len: 16; abundance: .; d_gene: TRBD2; j_gene: TRBJ2-4; v_gene: TRBV28; CDR3nt: TGTGCCAGCAGTGACCTGGTAGCGGGAACTACCGGGGCCACCCACTTC; CDR3aa: CASSDLVAGTTGATHF
len: 15; abundance: .; d_gene: .; j_gene: TRBJ1-1; v_gene: TRBV29-1; CDR3nt: TGCAGCGTTGGGTACGTTCCGGGACAGAACACTGAAGCTTTCTTT; CDR3aa: CSVGYVPGQNTEAFF
len: 14; abundance: few; d_gene: .; j_gene: TRBJ1-1; v_gene: TRBV12-1; CDR3nt: TGTGCCAGCAGCTTTAAGGGGGCGGACACTGAAGCTTTCTTT; CDR3aa: CASSFKGADTEAFF
len: 12; abundance: .; d_gene: TRBD2; j_gene: TRBJ2-5; v_gene: TRBV28; CDR3nt: TGTGCCAGCACCGGGACTATTAAGACCCAGTACTTC; CDR3aa: CASTGTIKTQYF
len: 16; abundance: .; d_gene: .; j_gene: TRBJ2-7; v_gene: TRBV7-9; CDR3nt: TGTGCCAGCAGCTTGGGCGGGATCCAAGCCTCCTACGAGCAGTACTTC; CDR3aa: CASSLGGIQASYEQYF
len: 11; abundance: few; d_gene: .; j_gene: TRBJ2-7; v_gene: TRBV20-1; CDR3nt: TGCAGTGCTACCCCAGACTACGAGCAGTACTTC; CDR3aa: CSATPDYEQYF
len: 17; abundance: .; d_gene: TRBD2; j_gene: TRBJ2-7; v_gene: TRBV6-5; CDR3nt: TGTGCCAGCAGTTACTCGACTAGCGGGAGTGGATTGGGGGAGCAGTACTTC; CDR3aa: CASSYSTSGSGLGEQYF
len: 16; abundance: few; d_gene: TRBD1; j_gene: TRBJ2-5; v_gene: TRBV6-5; CDR3nt: TGTGCCAGCAGTTACTCGCGGACAGGCCTCCAAGAGACCCAGTACTTC; CDR3aa: CASSYSRTGLQETQYF
len: 13; abundance: few; d_gene: .; j_gene: TRBJ1-6; v_gene: TRBV29-1; CDR3nt: TGCAGCGTTGCGGCCAGAAGCAATTCACCCCTCCACTTT; CDR3aa: CSVAARSNSPLHF
len: 19; abundance: .; d_gene: TRBD2; j_gene: TRBJ2-3; v_gene: TRBV29-1; CDR3nt: TGCAGCGTTGAGGGGCGACTAGCGGGTGATATTCGCCGGACAGATACGCAGTATTTT; CDR3aa: CSVEGRLAGDIRRTDTQYF
len: 16; abundance: .; d_gene: TRBD2; j_gene: TRBJ2-2; v_gene: TRBV5-1; CDR3nt: TGCGCCAGCAGCTTGAGTGGGACTAGGGACACCGGGGAGCTGTTTTTT; CDR3aa: CASSLSGTRDTGELFF
len: 14; abundance: .; d_gene: .; j_gene: TRBJ1-1; v_gene: TRBV3-1; CDR3nt: TGTGCCAGCAGCCAAGCCTTTGGCAACACTGAAGCTTTCTTT; CDR3aa: CASSQAFGNTEAFF
len: 14; abundance: few; d_gene: TRBD2; j_gene: TRBJ2-5; v_gene: TRBV30; CDR3nt: TGTGCCTGGAGTGTGGGACTAGCGATAGAGACCCAGTACTTC; CDR3aa: CAWSVGLAIETQYF
len: 13; abundance: many; d_gene: .; j_gene: TRBJ2-1; v_gene: TRBV6-2/TRBV6-3; CDR3nt: TGTGCCAGCACCAAGGACAGATACAATGAGCAGTTCTTC; CDR3aa: CASTKDRYNEQFF
len: 15; abundance: many; d_gene: TRBD2; j_gene: TRBJ2-3; v_gene: TRBV20-1; CDR3nt: TGCAGTGCTAGAGATAGAACTAGCGGCACAGATACGCAGTATTTT; CDR3aa: CSARDRTSGTDTQYF
len: 12; abundance: .; d_gene: .; j_gene: TRBJ2-1; v_gene: TRBV19; CDR3nt: TGTGCCAGTAGTAGGTGGGGCGGGGAGCAGTTCTTC; CDR3aa: CASSRWGGEQFF
len: 13; abundance: few; d_gene: .; j_gene: TRBJ1-6; v_gene: TRBV28; CDR3nt: TGTGCCAGCAGTCGACAGTCTAATTCACCCCTCCACTTT; CDR3aa: CASSRQSNSPLHF
len: 15; abundance: few; d_gene: .; j_gene: TRBJ2-1; v_gene: TRBV24-1; CDR3nt: TGTGCCACCAGTGAAATGAGACTAGTTTGGAATGAGCAGTTCTTC; CDR3aa: CATSEMRLVWNEQFF
len: 15; abundance: .; d_gene: .; j_gene: TRBJ2-5; v_gene: TRBV12-3/TRBV12-4; CDR3nt: TGTGCCAGCTGGTCGGCGGTGGGTGGTGGAGAGACCCAGTACTTC; CDR3aa: CASWSAVGGGETQYF
len: 14; abundance: few; d_gene: TRBD1; j_gene: TRBJ1-3; v_gene: TRBV20-1; CDR3nt: TGCAGTGCTAGATCGGACAGGGGGACCAACACCATATATTTT; CDR3aa: CSARSDRGTNTIYF
len: 14; abundance: .; d_gene: .; j_gene: TRBJ2-7; v_gene: TRBV12-3/TRBV12-4; CDR3nt: TGTGCCAGCAGTTTTAATCCCAGCTCCTACGAGCAGTACTTC; CDR3aa: CASSFNPSSYEQYF
len: 14; abundance: many; d_gene: .; j_gene: TRBJ2-7; v_gene: TRBV20-1; CDR3nt: TGCAGTGCTCGGGGAGCAGGGATAACCTACGAGCAGTACTTC; CDR3aa: CSARGAGITYEQYF
len: 14; abundance: many; d_gene: .; j_gene: TRBJ2-1; v_gene: TRBV29-1; CDR3nt: TGCAGCGTTGAAGTTCTAGGAAACTACAATGAGCAGTTCTTC; CDR3aa: CSVEVLGNYNEQFF
len: 15; abundance: few; d_gene: TRBD2; j_gene: TRBJ2-1; v_gene: TRBV12-3/TRBV12-4; CDR3nt: TGTGCCAGCAGTTTTAGACTAGCGGGTAAACATGAGCAGTTCTTC; CDR3aa: CASSFRLAGKHEQFF
len: 12; abundance: few; d_gene: .; j_gene: TRBJ2-1; v_gene: TRBV7-9; CDR3nt: TGTGCCAGCAGCCCAGGGGACGGTGAGCAGTTCTTC; CDR3aa: CASSPGDGEQFF
len: 14; abundance: many; d_gene: .; j_gene: TRBJ2-7; v_gene: TRBV20-1; CDR3nt: TGCAGTGCCCCCTGGGGGGAAGCCCGATACGAGCAGTACTTC; CDR3aa: CSAPWGEARYEQYF
len: 14; abundance: .; d_gene: TRBD2; j_gene: TRBJ2-3; v_gene: TRBV29-1; CDR3nt: TGCAGCGTTCGAACTAGCGGGAGTTTGGATACGCAGTATTTT; CDR3aa: CSVRTSGSLDTQYF
len: 13; abundance: .; d_gene: .; j_gene: TRBJ1-5; v_gene: TRBV6-6; CDR3nt: TGTGCCAGCAGGACCAAGAGGAATCAGCCCCAGCATTTT; CDR3aa: CASRTKRNQPQHF
len: 13; abundance: few; d_gene: .; j_gene: TRBJ1-1; v_gene: TRBV12-3/TRBV12-4; CDR3nt: TGTGCCAGCACGCGCCCAGGGGACCCTGAAGCTTTCTTT; CDR3aa: CASTRPGDPEAFF